This T cell receptor beta chain was found in a study of CD8 T cells in Susac syndrome. Looking at the study overall: At the time of blood draw, patients with Susac syndrome were therapy-naive, receiving corticosteroids, or receiving intravenous immunoglobulin alone.

Random hexamers served to reverse transcribe roughly 0.5 to 1 ug RNA. TCRdb recomputed calls from the immunoSEQ multiplex PCR reads with MiXCR, one row per CDR3 protein. Of around 200,000 distinct CDR3 sequences in the sample, about 93% were seen once. Trimming took 5 bases from V and 0 from J, leaving 11 bases between them. The length of the CDR3 is 15 residues. From germline, CDR1 is LGHNA and CDR2 YSLEER. This clonotype was recorded once. What was sequenced was CD4+ T cells from PBMCs. This receptor was obtained from a human donor with Susac syndrome. The chain employs TRBV4-3 and TRBJ2-4; a possible D gene is TRBD1 (5 bases). As DNA, the CDR3 is TGCGCCAGCAGCTCAGGGCGCGTAGCCAAAAACATTCAGTACTTC. It specifies CASSSGRVAKNIQYF.